Below are 8 T cell receptor beta chains sequenced from a single sample in a study of blood T cells in healthy people across ages. A second PCR, run for about 7 to 11 cycles, used a sample-barcoded 5' primer plus a J-beta primer mix. TCRdb independently ran MiXCR on the 5' RACE reads; one entry per CDR3 protein. The sample has more than 900,000 distinct CDR3 sequences, about 23% seen once. These same records also appear under a second study, on T cells of mothers and their children.

Sequencing was performed on blood. These receptors were obtained from a girl aged 2 to 10 in good health.

This clonotype was seen repeatedly, ten times or more. The V call is TRBV7-9, the J call TRBJ2-1; no reliable D call. V shed 7 bases and J shed 7 bases, with 11 bases lying between them. This CDR3 contains 12 residues. Germline V gene sequence: CDR1 SEHNR, CDR2 FQNEAQ (reference sequence). CDR3 bases: TGTGCCAGCATAGGGCTTAGGAATGAGCAGTTCTTC. Translating gives CASIGLRNEQFF.

This clonotype was counted between two and nine times. The V gene is TRBV14, the J gene TRBJ2-2, with TRBD1 matching over 8 bases. V lost 0 bases and J lost 6; bases outside the gene matches: 3. Germline V gene lookup returns CDR1 SGHDN and CDR2 FVKESK. The CDR3 is made up of 15 amino acids. CDR3: CASSQEQGAPGELFF. The CDR3 nucleotides are TGTGCCAGCAGCCAAGAGCAGGGGGCCCCCGGGGAGCTGTTTTTT. The complete variable domain, with remaining parts taken from reference TRBV14 and TRBJ2-2, reads EAGVTQFPSHSVIEKGQTVTLRCDPISGHDNLYWYRRVMGKEIKFLLHFVKESKQDESGMPNNRFLAERTGGTYSTLKVQPAELEDSGVYFCASSQEQGAPGELFFGEGSRLTVL.

This clonotype turned up a few times. The chain employs TRBV19 and TRBJ2-7; tentatively, D is TRBD2 (5 bases). V gave up 3 bases and J gave up 2 bases, with 8 bases separating them. This CDR3 has 13 amino acids. CDR1 LNHDA and CDR2 SQIVND come from the germline V gene (reference sequence). The CDR3 protein is CASSMYGAYEQYF. The CDR3, as DNA: TGTGCCAGTAGTATGTACGGGGCCTACGAGCAGTACTTC.

With respect to this clonotype: Mismatch with germline at one junction end may stem from a read error. J is TRBJ2-1 and V is TRBV4-1, with D possibly TRBD2 on 6 matching bases. There are 14 residues in the CDR3. Germline lookup yields CDR1 MGHRA and CDR2 YSYEKL. The CDR3: CTSKGPGVQNEQFF. The DNA of the CDR3 is TGCACCAGCAAGGGGCCGGGAGTTCAAAATGAGCAGTTCTTC.

V usage is TRBV6-6 and J usage is TRBJ2-1; tentative D call: TRBD1 (6 bases). The CDR3 totals 13 residues. Trimming removed 7 bases from V and 6 bases from J, with 13 bases in between. CDR1 MNHNY and CDR2 SVGAGI come from the germline V gene (reference sequence). The CDR3: CASTPGALNEQFF. The CDR3 DNA follows: TGTGCCAGCACCCCAGGGGCACTCAATGAGCAGTTCTTC.

This rearrangement joins TRBV28 to TRBJ2-5; D is undetermined. V gave up 5 bases and J gave up 0 bases, with 7 bases separating them. Germline values: CDR1 MDHEN, CDR2 SYDVKM. This CDR3 contains 13 residues. The CDR3 region is CASSNGHQETQYF. DNA of the CDR3: TGTGCCAGCAGTAACGGGCACCAAGAGACCCAGTACTTC.

This clonotype was observed a few times. The chain combines TRBV4-3 with TRBJ1-3; D is possibly TRBD1 (5 bases). CDR1 is LGHNA and CDR2 is YSLEER in the germline V gene. The germline V and J ends were trimmed by 0 bases and 0 bases, with 9 bases remaining between them. There are 16 residues in the CDR3. For the CDR3, the DNA is TGCGCCAGCAGCCAAGATGGGGGGAGCTCTGGAAACACCATATATTTT. Translation: CASSQDGGSSGNTIYF.

This clonotype was seen a single time. The chain uses TRBV7-2 and TRBJ2-7; D may be TRBD2 (7 bases). Germline CDR1 is SGHTA and CDR2 is FQGNSA. There are 15 residues in the CDR3. V lost 1 base to trimming and J lost 3 bases, with 13 bases between them. The CDR3 reads CASSLGVGGGYEQYF. For the CDR3, the DNA is TGTGCCAGCAGCTTAGGAGTGGGAGGGGGCTACGAGCAGTACTTC. Filled out from reference TRBV7-2 and TRBJ2-7, the complete variable domain reads GAGVSQSPSNKVTEKGKDVELRCDPISGHTALYWYRQSLGQGLEFLIYFQGNSAPDKSGLPSDRFSAERTGGSVSTLTIQRTQQEDSAVYLCASSLGVGGGYEQYFGPGTRLTVT.